This T cell receptor beta chain stems from a study of regulatory T cells in long-lasting Graves disease. Study information: The term persistent Graves' disease signified upward of 5 years on antithyroid drugs with positive TSH receptor antibodies. Study findings and constraints: Comparison showed that persistent patients shared more public clonotypes (2,741) than new patients (about 970). With a small sample size, accuracy may have been reduced.

Sequencing libraries for TCR beta were prepared with iRepertoire HTBI primers and Arm-PCR of CDR3 regions. TCRdb processed the multiplex PCR reads anew with MiXCR; each CDR3 protein has one entry. The data show 430,000 or so distinct CDR3 sequences, 21% seen once. With respect to this clonotype: Its target is not known.

The time point: persistent/refractory GD, antithyroid drugs over 5 years with positive TRAb. RNA isolated from PBMCs was used to make the TCR library. Graves' disease diagnosis relied on American Thyroid Association guidelines. The clonotype comes from a female donor with Graves disease. The sample in question was peripheral blood mononuclear cells (PBMCs), obtained when the disease was refractory, from a patient treated with antithyroid drugs.

The chain's CDR3 is CASSHPTVDTGELFF. The CDR3 DNA follows: TGTGCCAGCAGCCACCCAACAGTGGACACCGGGGAGCTGTTTTTT. J is TRBJ2-2 and V is TRBV5-4; D not resolved. This CDR3 has 15 residues. Germline V gene lookup returns CDR1 SGHNT and CDR2 YYREEE (reference sequence). Deletions cut 4 bases from V and 3 bases from J, with 13 bases between.